This T cell receptor beta chain was documented in a study of shared clonotypes between healthy human individuals. Study-wide points: What rarefaction showed was incomplete sorted-subset sequencing despite large depth.

Clones were read by immunoSEQ multiplex PCR, and TCRdb kept only the in-frame ones, dropping some. The repertoire consists of roughly 2,000,000 clones, with over 85% occurring once and the leading ten covering approximately 1%. Regarding this clone: The antigen remains undetermined.

The V gene's germline CDR1 is MNHEY and CDR2 SMNVEV (reference sequence). CDR3 length equals 16 residues. The ends lost 5 bases at V and 5 bases at J; junction bases unmatched: 15. Terminally differentiated effector memory CD45RA+ cells were excluded from the naive CD8 cells, which were CD45RO-negative and positively selected for CCR7. V is TRBV27 and J is TRBJ2-7; 7 bases match TRBD2. The sequence was collected from a man aged 18 to 30 in good health. Sequenced: naive CD8+ T cells sorted from blood. CDR3 nucleotide sequence: TGTGCCAGCAGTCCCTCCAGCGGGGTCACAAACAACGAGCAGTACTTC. This codes for CASSPSSGVTNNEQYF.